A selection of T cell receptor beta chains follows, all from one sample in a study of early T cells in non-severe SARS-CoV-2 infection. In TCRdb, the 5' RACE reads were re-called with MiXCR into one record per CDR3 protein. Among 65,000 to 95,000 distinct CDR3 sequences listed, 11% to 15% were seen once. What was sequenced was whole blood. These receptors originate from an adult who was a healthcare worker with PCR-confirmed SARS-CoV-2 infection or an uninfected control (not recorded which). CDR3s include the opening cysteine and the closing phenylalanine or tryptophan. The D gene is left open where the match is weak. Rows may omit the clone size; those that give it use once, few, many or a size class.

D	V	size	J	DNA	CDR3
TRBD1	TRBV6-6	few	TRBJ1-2	TGTGCCAGCAGTTCGCGGACAGGGGGAGACTATGGCTACACCTTC	CASSSRTGGDYGYTF
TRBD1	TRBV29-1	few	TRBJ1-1	TGCAGCGGTACGGGACAGACCATTGAAGCTTTCTTT	CSGTGQTIEAFF
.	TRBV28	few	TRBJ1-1	TGTGCCAGCAGTCCCCTGCTCACTGAAGCTTTCTTT	CASSPLLTEAFF
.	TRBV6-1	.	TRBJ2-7	TGTGCCAGCAGTGAACTTTCTGTCGGGGTCCACCAACCCTACGAGCAGTACTTC	CASSELSVGVHQPYEQYF
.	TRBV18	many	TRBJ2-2	TGTGCCAGCTCACCAACTGAGACCGGGGAGCTGTTTTTT	CASSPTETGELFF
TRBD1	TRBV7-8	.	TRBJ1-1	TGTGCCAGCAGCCCTCGGCAAACAGGGGCGAACACTGAAGCTTTCTTT	CASSPRQTGANTEAFF
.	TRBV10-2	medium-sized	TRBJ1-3	TGCGCCAGCAGTGAGTCGATTTTGGGAAACACCATATATTTT	CASSESILGNTIYF
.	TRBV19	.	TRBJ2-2	TGTGCCAGTACTCAAGTACCGAGGACCGGGGAGCTGTTTTTT	CASTQVPRTGELFF
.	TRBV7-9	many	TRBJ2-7	TGTGCCAGCAGCTTAGAATGGGTGGCCGAGCAGTACTTC	CASSLEWVAEQYF
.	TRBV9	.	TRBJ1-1	TGTGCCAGCAGCCGGGAGGTTAACACTGAAGCTTTCTTT	CASSREVNTEAFF
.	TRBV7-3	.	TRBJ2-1	TGTGCCAGCAGCTTAAAGGGCGTGGCGGGTCCGGCGGAGCAGTTCTTC	CASSLKGVAGPAEQFF
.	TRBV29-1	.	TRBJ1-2	TGCAGCGTTCAGGCTGGGGGGACCGGCTATGGCTACACCTTC	CSVQAGGTGYGYTF
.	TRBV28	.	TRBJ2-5	TGTGCCAGCAGACTCCAGGGACAATTTCGCCAAGAGACCCAGTACTTC	CASRLQGQFRQETQYF
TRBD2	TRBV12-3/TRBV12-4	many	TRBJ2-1	TGTGCCAGCAGTTTTGCGGGGGCTAGCGGGGTCAATGAGCAGTTCTTC	CASSFAGASGVNEQFF
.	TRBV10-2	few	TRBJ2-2	TGCGCCAGCAGTGAGCACAGCTACACCGGGGAGCTGTTTTTT	CASSEHSYTGELFF
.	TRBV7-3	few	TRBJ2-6	TGTGCCAGCAGCTTACAAATATCTGGGGCCAACGTCCTGACTTTC	CASSLQISGANVLTF